The 17 T cell receptor beta chains below were found in one sample sequenced in a study of cytomegalovirus exposure and HLA in healthy donors. PCR primers comprised 60 Vbeta and 13 Jbeta primers. This table comes from immunoSEQ multiplex PCR, and its TCRdb copy is limited to in-frame clones, with some not included. The data show approximately 72,000 clones, around 80% seen once. Sequencing was carried out using PBMCs. These receptors were collected from a man in his late teens or twenties in good health and CMV-seronegative.

The rearrangement links TRBV6-5 to TRBJ2-4; D possibly corresponds to TRBD2 (5 bases). The CDR3 consists of 13 residues. Trimming removed 10 bases at V and 0 bases at J, with 10 bases between. Germline V CDR1 and CDR2: MNHEY, SVGAGI. The chain's CDR3 is CATRGLAKNIQYF. The CDR3, as DNA: TGTGCCACCCGGGGTTTAGCCAAAAACATTCAGTACTTC.

The chain links TRBV30 to TRBJ2-2; D not certain. Trimming stripped 2 bases from V and 0 bases from J, with 4 bases between. Germline CDR1 is GTSNPN and CDR2 is SVGIG (reference sequence). CDR3 length: 13 amino acids. The DNA of the CDR3 is TGTGCCTGGAGTATCACGAACACCGGGGAGCTGTTTTTT. The encoded protein is CAWSITNTGELFF. The variable domain in full, with the rest retrieved from reference TRBV30 and TRBJ2-2, is SQTIHQWPATLVQPVGSPLSLECTVEGTSNPNLYWYRQAAGRGLQLLFYSVGIGQISSEVPQNLSASRPQDRQFILSSKKLLLSDSGFYLCAWSITNTGELFFGEGSRLTVL.

The CDR3 protein is CASSSGGTDTQYF. CDR3 nucleotide sequence: TGTGCCAGCAGTTCAGGGGGCACAGATACGCAGTATTTT. The rearrangement joins TRBV27 to TRBJ2-3, with a tentative D call TRBD1 (6 bases). CDR1 and CDR2 from the germline V gene are MNHEY and SMNVEV (reference sequence). This CDR3 has 13 residues. Trimming shortened V by 4 bases and J by 1 base, and 6 bases separated the two germline ends.

The CDR3 loop is CASSLPEGKGTDTQYF. DNA of the CDR3: TGTGCCAGCAGCTTGCCGGAGGGAAAGGGGACAGATACGCAGTATTTT. The chain recombines TRBV5-6 with TRBJ2-3, with D possibly being TRBD2 (6 bases). The CDR3 is made up of 16 amino acids. Trimming took 1 base from V and 3 from J, leaving 15 bases between them. CDR1 is SGHDT and CDR2 is YYEEEE in the germline V gene.

J is TRBJ1-3 and V is TRBV6-1; D ambiguous. V lost 0 bases and J lost 3, with 15 bases in between. In germline, CDR1 is MNHNS, CDR2 SASEGT. This CDR3 has 17 residues. The CDR3 region has the DNA TGTGCCAGCAGTGAAGCCCTACAGAGAGCCTATGGAAACACCATATATTTT. Its translation is CASSEALQRAYGNTIYF.

The chain is built from TRBV29-1 and TRBJ2-1; 14 bases map to TRBD2. CDR3 length: 12 residues. J was trimmed by 14 bases and V by 4 bases; bases with no gene match: 4. Germline V gives CDR1 SQVTM, CDR2 ANQGSEA. CDR3 sequence (DNA): TGCAGCGTTGTAGGACTAGCGGGGGGCAAGTTCTTC. Protein: CSVVGLAGGKFF.

The J gene is TRBJ1-1, the V gene TRBV6-5; weak D call: TRBD1 (5 bases). The CDR3 is 15 amino acids. The germline V gene has CDR1 MNHEY and CDR2 SVGAGI. V was shortened by 0 bases and J by 5 bases, with 13 bases between the two germline ends. The CDR3 loop is CASSYSRGGKTEAFF. Written as DNA, the CDR3 is TGTGCCAGCAGTTACTCGCGGGGGGGGAAAACTGAAGCTTTCTTT.

The chain links TRBV2 to TRBJ1-2; D is possibly TRBD1 (5 bases). V dropped 3 bases and J dropped 8 bases, with 16 bases sitting between them. This CDR3 has 14 residues. Germline CDR1 reads SNHLY; CDR2 reads FYNNEI. The CDR3 is CASSEGQMLKGYTF. The CDR3 DNA reads as TGTGCCAGCAGTGAGGGGCAGATGCTCAAGGGCTACACCTTC.

The chain uses TRBV9 and TRBJ1-3, with D maybe TRBD1 (5 bases). The CDR3 length is 18 residues. Trimming pared 0 bases from V and 1 base from J, leaving 17 bases between. Germline V gene lookup returns CDR1 SGDLS and CDR2 YYNGEE. This CDR3 is CASSVATWGGSSGNTIYF. The CDR3 DNA reads TGTGCCAGCAGCGTAGCTACTTGGGGGGGGTCTTCTGGAAACACCATATATTTT.

This rearrangement joins TRBV19 to TRBJ2-1, with 13 nucleotides matching TRBD2. CDR1 is LNHDA and CDR2 is SQIVND in the germline V gene (reference sequence). Trimming took 4 bases from V and 7 from J; bases not matched to a gene: 10. CDR3 length: 17 amino acids. This CDR3 reads CASSRRLAGGAVNEQFF. The CDR3 coding sequence is TGTGCCAGTAGTAGAAGACTAGCGGGGGGAGCCGTTAATGAGCAGTTCTTC.

This clone was detected only a few times. V usage is TRBV4-3 and J usage is TRBJ1-2, with 7 bases aligning to TRBD1. Trimming at V came to 3 bases and at J to 5 bases, leaving 9 bases not matched to a gene. This CDR3 has 15 residues. Germline assignment: CDR1 LGHNA and CDR2 YSLEER. CDR3 loop: CASSQSTGLTYGYTF. The CDR3 DNA is TGCGCCAGCAGCCAGTCGACAGGGCTTACTTATGGCTACACCTTC.

The chain has TRBV7-9 and TRBJ1-2, with a tentative D call TRBD1 (5 bases). This CDR3 is 12 amino acids long. V lost 9 bases and J lost 0, with 8 bases in between. Per germline, CDR1 SEHNR and CDR2 FQNEAQ (reference sequence). CDR3 loop: CASRQTNYGYTF. In DNA form, the CDR3 reads TGTGCCAGTAGACAGACTAACTATGGCTACACCTTC. The full variable domain, its missing parts supplied by reference TRBV7-9 and TRBJ1-2, is DTGVSQNPRHKITKRGQNVTFRCDPISEHNRLYWYRQTLGQGPEFLTYFQNEAQLEKSRLLSDRFSAERPKGSFSTLEIQRTEQGDSAMYLCASRQTNYGYTFGSGTRLTVV.

The rearrangement joins TRBV7-2 to TRBJ1-4; D might be TRBD1 (6 bases). Germline assignment: CDR1 SGHTA and CDR2 FQGNSA. This CDR3 is 18 amino acids long. V lost 6 bases and J lost 13, with 33 bases in between. The CDR3 loop is CASRPGGQLLYPHSPLFF. The CDR3 DNA sequence: TGTGCCAGCAGGCCCGGTGGACAGCTACTATACCCCCACAGCCCACTGTTTTTT. The whole variable domain, filled in from reference TRBV7-2 and TRBJ1-4, reads GAGVSQSPSNKVTEKGKDVELRCDPISGHTALYWYRQSLGQGLEFLIYFQGNSAPDKSGLPSDRFSAERTGGSVSTLTIQRTQQEDSAVYLCASRPGGQLLYPHSPLFFGSGTQLSVL.

The genes are TRBV28 and TRBJ2-1; D remains ambiguous. CDR1 is MDHEN, CDR2 SYDVKM, per germline. The CDR3 consists of 12 residues. Trimming cost V 5 bases and J 7 bases, with 9 bases left between them. CDR3 sequence reads: CASSVERNEQFF. CDR3 in DNA: TGTGCCAGCAGTGTCGAGAGGAATGAGCAGTTCTTC.

The rearrangement joins TRBV5-1 to TRBJ2-2; weak D call: TRBD2 (5 bases). The length of the CDR3 is 17 residues. CDR1 and CDR2 (germline): SGHRS, YFSETQ. Trimming took 0 bases from V and 1 from J, leaving 13 bases between them. The CDR3 DNA is TGCGCCAGCAGCTTGGTTCCGGGGAAAGGGAACACCGGGGAGCTGTTTTTT. Translating gives CASSLVPGKGNTGELFF.

The chain recombines TRBV10-3 with TRBJ2-7, with a weak D call TRBD1 (6 bases). V was clipped by 3 bases and J by 1 base, with 10 bases between them. The CDR3 contains 14 residues. The germline gives CDR1 ENHRY, CDR2 SYGVKD. This CDR3 reads CAISDRDKSYEQYF. The CDR3 coding sequence is TGTGCCATCAGTGATAGGGACAAGTCCTACGAGCAGTACTTC.

The sample holds a few counts of this clone. The chain links TRBV19 to TRBJ2-5; a possible D gene is TRBD1 (5 bases). Germline V gene sequence: CDR1 LNHDA, CDR2 SQIVND (reference sequence). This CDR3 region has 13 residues. Deletions cut 8 bases from V and 4 bases from J, with 14 bases between. DNA for the CDR3: TGTGCCAGTGGGTGGGGCGATCGAGAGACCCAGTACTTC. It yields the protein CASGWGDRETQYF. Full variable domain (outside the CDR3, taken from reference TRBV19 and TRBJ2-5): DGGITQSPKYLFRKEGQNVTLSCEQNLNHDAMYWYRQDPGQGLRLIYYSQIVNDFQKGDIAEGYSVSREKKESFPLTVTSAQKNPTAFYLCASGWGDRETQYFGPGTRLLVL.